The 30 T cell receptor beta chains below were found in one sample sequenced in a study of cytomegalovirus exposure and HLA in healthy donors. PCR involved 60 Vbeta and 13 Jbeta primers. Repertoires were generated with immunoSEQ multiplex PCR, while TCRdb's copy carries only in-frame clones and drops some. The top ten hold about 0.36% of the sample, which has under 200,000 clones, about four fifths seen once. The sample comprised PBMCs. The receptors stem from a male donor in good health and CMV-seropositive.

The CDR3 region has the DNA TGTGCCAGCAGCGCACGGAGAGATACGCAGTATTTT. Translating gives CASSARRDTQYF. V usage is TRBV5-4 and J usage is TRBJ2-3, with D uncertain. Germline lookup yields CDR1 SGHNT and CDR2 YYREEE (reference sequence). V was cut by 4 bases and J by 5 bases, with 8 bases left in between. This CDR3 contains 12 residues.

The chain links TRBV6-1 to TRBJ1-5; no clear D gene. Germline CDR1 and CDR2: MNHNS and SASEGT. V shed 5 bases and J shed 2 bases, with 13 bases lying between them. The CDR3 loop spans 15 amino acids. CDR3 DNA: TGTGCCAGCAGTAAGGGTGAGGGTCGCAATCAGCCCCAGCATTTT. Translated: CASSKGEGRNQPQHF.

This clone was seen a few times. This rearrangement joins TRBV28 to TRBJ1-5, with 9 nucleotides matching TRBD1. V lost 0 bases to trimming and J lost 6 bases; unmatched junction nucleotides: 3. The CDR3 runs 15 residues. Germline V lookup: CDR1 MDHEN, CDR2 SYDVKM. The chain's CDR3 is CASSLWDRGVQPQHF. In nucleotides, the CDR3 is TGTGCCAGCAGTTTATGGGACAGGGGAGTTCAGCCCCAGCATTTT.

The chain recombines TRBV5-6 with TRBJ2-5, with 14 bases aligning to TRBD2. The J call is doubtful: the DNA matches TRBJ2-7 better. The germline gives CDR1 SGHDT, CDR2 YYEEEE. This CDR3 contains 15 residues. This chain's CDR3 is CASSSGTSGGYEQYF. In DNA, the CDR3 is TGTGCCAGCAGCTCCGGGACTAGCGGGGGTTACGAGCAGTACTTC.

The chain joins TRBV28 to TRBJ2-7; D perhaps matches TRBD2 (6 bases). The CDR3 has 14 residues. Germline values: CDR1 MDHEN, CDR2 SYDVKM. V shed 6 bases and J shed 2 bases, with 14 bases lying between them. CDR3: CASSPGTSTYEQYF. The CDR3, as DNA: TGTGCCAGCAGCCCCGGGACTTCAACCTACGAGCAGTACTTC.

This chain joins TRBV5-5 and TRBJ1-2; D is possibly TRBD1 (6 bases). V lost 5 bases, J lost 4 bases, and 9 bases lay in between. Germline CDR1 SGHKS, CDR2 YYEKEE (reference sequence). The CDR3 contains 12 residues. DNA for the CDR3: TGTGCCAGCAGTCGGGACACCTATGGCTACACCTTC. This gives the protein CASSRDTYGYTF.

The V and J genes are TRBV23-1 and TRBJ2-5; the match to TRBD2 covers 12 bases. TRBV23-1 is assigned to the ORF class and has an uncertain function. The CDR3 contains 17 residues. The V segment lost 0 bases and the J segment 0 bases; nucleotides outside the gene matches: 2. The CDR3 DNA follows: TGCGCCAGCAGTCAATCGACTAGCGGGGGAAACCAAGAGACCCAGTACTTC. It encodes CASSQSTSGGNQETQYF.

As to this clone: Other DNA sequences in the sample encode the same CDR3. V gene TRBV6-5 combines with J gene TRBJ1-4; D not certain. V lost 2 bases and J 1 base, leaving 5 bases between the germline ends. Germline CDR1 and CDR2: MNHEY and SVGAGI. The CDR3 loop spans 14 amino acids. CDR3 in DNA: TGTGCCAGCAGTTACGGGCGAACTAATGAAAAACTGTTTTTT. This translates into CASSYGRTNEKLFF.

The J gene is TRBJ2-7, the V gene TRBV7-2; TRBD1 matches at 7 bases. V lost 2 bases to trimming and J lost 1 base; unmatched junction nucleotides: 17. This CDR3 has 19 amino acids. Germline values: CDR1 SGHTA, CDR2 FQGNSA. The CDR3 protein is CASSLRTGRNQFSSYEQYF. CDR3 DNA: TGTGCCAGCAGCTTAAGGACAGGTCGCAATCAATTCTCGTCCTACGAGCAGTACTTC.

The V call is TRBV9, the J call TRBJ1-2, with a weak D call TRBD1 (6 bases). CDR1 SGDLS and CDR2 YYNGEE come from the germline V gene. V lost 3 bases and J 6 bases, leaving 15 bases between the germline ends. This CDR3 has 14 residues. The CDR3 loop is CASSAAGGADGYTF. The CDR3 region has the DNA TGTGCCAGCAGCGCGGCGGGGGGCGCCGATGGCTACACCTTC.

V and J are TRBV5-1 and TRBJ2-5, with D uncertain. CDR3 length: 14 residues. Trimming stripped 0 bases from V and 4 bases from J, with 10 bases between. Germline V CDR1 and CDR2: SGHRS, YFSETQ. The CDR3: CASSLVLSTETQYF. Here the CDR3 DNA reads TGCGCCAGCAGCTTGGTGCTAAGCACAGAGACCCAGTACTTC.

CDR3 sequence: CASSSDRKNIQYF. The CDR3 nucleotides read TGTGCCAGCAGCTCGGACAGGAAAAACATTCAGTACTTC. V is TRBV27 and J is TRBJ2-4; 7 bases align to TRBD1. This CDR3 is built from 13 residues. J was trimmed by 4 bases and V by 6 bases; bases with no gene match: 3. Germline CDR1 reads MNHEY; CDR2 reads SMNVEV (reference sequence).

CDR3 in amino acids: CASSQVLAANEQYF. The CDR3 coding sequence is TGTGCCAGCAGCCAAGTGCTAGCGGCTAACGAGCAGTACTTC. The V and J genes are TRBV7-2 and TRBJ2-7, with TRBD2 matching 7 bases. Germline V gives CDR1 SGHTA, CDR2 FQGNSA. The CDR3 length is 14 residues. The trim removed 5 bases at V and 5 bases at J, leaving 9 bases unmatched.

The chain has TRBV4-2 and TRBJ1-2; D possibly corresponds to TRBD1 (5 bases). The CDR3 contains 15 residues. Trimming shortened V by 1 base and J by 4 bases, and 13 bases separated the two germline ends. Germline V gives CDR1 LGHNA, CDR2 YNFKEQ. The CDR3 region has the DNA TGTGCCAGCAGCCAAGTCCAGGGCGACACCTATGGCTACACCTTC. Protein product: CASSQVQGDTYGYTF.

The chain's CDR3 is CASLPSGTGVNEQFF. DNA for the CDR3: TGTGCCAGCCTCCCATCTGGGACAGGGGTAAATGAGCAGTTCTTC. The chain couples TRBV7-2 to TRBJ2-1, with TRBD1 identical over 10 bases. Unmatched junction bases numbered 11, after V lost 8 bases and J lost 7 bases. Germline V gives CDR1 SGHTA, CDR2 FQGNSA. The CDR3 has 15 amino acids.

The chain has TRBV18 and TRBJ1-1, with D unclear. The CDR3 consists of 14 residues. V gave up 3 bases and J gave up 2 bases, with 10 bases separating them. Germline V gene data show CDR1 as KGHSH and CDR2 as LQKENI. CDR3 sequence (DNA): TGTGCCAGCTCACCCGCGACACCAAACACTGAAGCTTTCTTT. It specifies CASSPATPNTEAFF.

Only one count was recorded for this clone. The chain recombines TRBV29-1 with TRBJ2-5, with 7 bases that match TRBD2. The DNA end favors TRBJ2-7, so the J call may be wrong. The CDR3 is 14 amino acids. Looked up from germline, CDR1 is SQVTM and CDR2 is ANQGSEA. CDR3 sequence: CSVGGRGDFYEQYF. CDR3 DNA sequence: TGCAGCGTTGGGGGACGGGGGGATTTTTACGAGCAGTACTTC.

This chain connects TRBV28 to TRBJ2-5; D call uncertain. Trimming cost V 3 bases and J 1 base, with 9 bases left between them. This CDR3 region has 14 residues. The germline CDR1 and CDR2 sequences are MDHEN and SYDVKM. CDR3 protein: CASSLTTPQETQYF. The DNA of the CDR3 is TGTGCCAGCAGTTTGACGACTCCCCAAGAGACCCAGTACTTC.

The table lists this clone with a count of one. This chain connects TRBV6-5 to TRBJ1-5; 9 nucleotides line up with TRBD1. The CDR3 has 14 residues. J lost 3 bases, V lost 9 bases, and 6 bases had no gene match. The germline CDR1 and CDR2 sequences are MNHEY and SVGAGI. The CDR3: CASGGDRDNQPQHF. For the CDR3, the DNA is TGTGCCAGTGGCGGGGACAGGGACAATCAGCCCCAGCATTTT.

V usage is TRBV6-1 and J usage is TRBJ2-2; TRBD1 might be the D (5 bases). Germline V gene sequence: CDR1 MNHNS, CDR2 SASEGT. The germline V and J ends were trimmed by 7 bases and 1 base, with 13 bases remaining between them. CDR3 size: 15 residues. The CDR3 protein is CASTRQTLNTGELFF. As DNA, the CDR3 is TGTGCCAGCACCAGACAGACACTGAACACCGGGGAGCTGTTTTTT.

The J gene is TRBJ1-1, the V gene TRBV7-2, with D possibly being TRBD1 (5 bases). Between the trimmed V and J ends, which lost 4 bases and 5 bases, there was a span of 11 bases. This CDR3 comprises 13 residues. CDR1 is SGHTA, CDR2 FQGNSA, per germline. The CDR3 coding sequence is TGTGCCAGCAGCTCGACAGTGGGGACTGAAGCTTTCTTT. Amino acid sequence: CASSSTVGTEAFF.

This clone appeared once. The chain recombines TRBV10-3 with TRBJ1-2; maybe TRBD1 (6 bases). Trimming cost V 4 bases and J 1 base, with 16 bases left between them. The CDR3 is 16 amino acids. Germline V gene data show CDR1 as ENHRY and CDR2 as SYGVKD. The CDR3 DNA reads as TGTGCCATCAGTGTAGTATCAGGGGTAGTTAACTATGGCTACACCTTC. Protein product: CAISVVSGVVNYGYTF.

This clone appeared once. The chain carries TRBV7-3 and TRBJ2-1; 10 bases map to TRBD2. CDR1 and CDR2 (germline): SGHTA, FQGTGA. The CDR3 sequence is 16 residues long. Trimming cost V 2 bases and J 5 bases; bases outside gene matches: 6. In DNA, the CDR3 is TGTGCCAGCAGCTTAGTTTCTAGCGGGGGAAACAATGAGCAGTTCTTC. The encoded protein is CASSLVSSGGNNEQFF.

The chain carries TRBV9 and TRBJ2-1, with 13 bases fitting TRBD2. J gave up 8 bases and V 4 bases, and 9 bases lay outside the gene matches. The CDR3 is made up of 16 amino acids. Germline CDR1 is SGDLS and CDR2 is YYNGEE. This CDR3 is CASSTGLAGLGDEQFF. DNA of the CDR3: TGTGCCAGCAGCACGGGACTAGCGGGGCTAGGTGATGAGCAGTTCTTC.

The V and J genes are TRBV9 and TRBJ2-1; 8 nucleotides agree with TRBD2. With V trimmed by 3 bases and J by 0 bases, 11 bases remained unmatched. The CDR3 contains 18 residues. Germline CDR1 SGDLS, CDR2 YYNGEE. For the CDR3, the DNA is TGTGCCAGCAGCGCCGCGGGGGCGGGGGGTGACTCCTACAATGAGCAGTTCTTC. It specifies CASSAAGAGGDSYNEQFF.

V and J are TRBV18 and TRBJ2-1; 8 bases align to TRBD2. With V trimmed by 7 bases and J by 5 bases, 4 bases remained unmatched. From germline, CDR1 is KGHSH and CDR2 LQKENI. The CDR3 is made up of 13 amino acids. The CDR3 protein is CASYLAGHNEQFF. CDR3 nucleotide sequence: TGTGCCAGCTACCTAGCGGGCCACAATGAGCAGTTCTTC.

The V and J genes are TRBV6-5 and TRBJ2-1; 11 nucleotides match TRBD2. Losses at the gene ends were 6 bases for V and 4 bases for J; bases not matched to a gene: 5. The germline V gene encodes CDR1 MNHEY and CDR2 SVGAGI. This CDR3 is 15 amino acids long. CDR3 coding DNA: TGTGCCAGCAGCACCACTAGCGGGGGTTACAATGAGCAGTTCTTC. Translating it yields CASSTTSGGYNEQFF.

About this clone: Its ends do not fully match the called genes, so a read error is possible. The DNA of the CDR3 is TGTTCCAGCAGCTTCCCGGGACAGGCTTACAATGAGCAGTTCTTC. This gives the protein CSSSFPGQAYNEQFF. J is TRBJ2-1 and V is TRBV7-9, with 8 bases matching TRBD1. Germline V lookup: CDR1 SEHNR, CDR2 FQNEAQ (reference sequence). This CDR3 contains 15 residues.

The rearrangement joins TRBV4-2 to TRBJ1-1; tentatively, D is TRBD1 (6 bases). V lost 1 base and J 0 bases, leaving 21 bases between the germline ends. The CDR3 covers 19 residues. CDR1 is LGHNA and CDR2 is YNFKEQ in the germline V gene. The CDR3 is CASSQVGGGGNIMNTEAFF. The CDR3 DNA sequence: TGTGCCAGCAGCCAAGTTGGGGGCGGGGGGAATATAATGAACACTGAAGCTTTCTTT.

The rearrangement uses TRBV7-6 and TRBJ2-3; TRBD1 matches at 10 bases. From germline, CDR1 is SGHVS and CDR2 FNYEAQ. With V trimmed by 3 bases and J by 2 bases, 2 bases remained unmatched. This CDR3 spans 15 amino acids. In DNA, the CDR3 is TGTGCCAGCAGCTTGACAGGGGGCCACACAGATACGCAGTATTTT. It encodes CASSLTGGHTDTQYF.